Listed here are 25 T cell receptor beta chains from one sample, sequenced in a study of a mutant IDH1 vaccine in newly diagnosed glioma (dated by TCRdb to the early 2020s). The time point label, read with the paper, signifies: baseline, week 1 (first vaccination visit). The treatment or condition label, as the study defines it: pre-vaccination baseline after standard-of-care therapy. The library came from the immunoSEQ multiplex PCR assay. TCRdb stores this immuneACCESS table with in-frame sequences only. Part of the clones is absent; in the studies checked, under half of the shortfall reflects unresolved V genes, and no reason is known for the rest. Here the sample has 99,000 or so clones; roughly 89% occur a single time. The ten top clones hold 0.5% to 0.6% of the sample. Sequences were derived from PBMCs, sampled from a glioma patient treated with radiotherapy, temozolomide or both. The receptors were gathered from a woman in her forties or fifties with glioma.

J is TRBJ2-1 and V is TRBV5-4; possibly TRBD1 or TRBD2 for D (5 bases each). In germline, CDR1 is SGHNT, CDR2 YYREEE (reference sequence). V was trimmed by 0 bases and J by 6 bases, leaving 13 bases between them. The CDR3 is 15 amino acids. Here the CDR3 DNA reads TGTGCCAGCAGCTTGGTCGGGGCGGCTAGCAATGAGCAGTTCTTC. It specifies CASSLVGAASNEQFF. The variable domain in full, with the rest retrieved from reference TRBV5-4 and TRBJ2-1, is ETGVTQSPTHLIKTRGQQVTLRCSSQSGHNTVSWYQQALGQGPQFIFQYYREEENGRGNFPPRFSGLQFPNYSSELNVNALELDDSALYLCASSLVGAASNEQFFGPGTRLTVL.

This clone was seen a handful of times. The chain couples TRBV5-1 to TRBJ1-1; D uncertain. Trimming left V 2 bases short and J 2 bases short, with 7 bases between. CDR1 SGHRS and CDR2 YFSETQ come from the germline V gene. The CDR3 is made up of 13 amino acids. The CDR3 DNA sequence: TGCGCCAGCAGCTTCGAGGGAAACACTGAAGCTTTCTTT. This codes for CASSFEGNTEAFF.

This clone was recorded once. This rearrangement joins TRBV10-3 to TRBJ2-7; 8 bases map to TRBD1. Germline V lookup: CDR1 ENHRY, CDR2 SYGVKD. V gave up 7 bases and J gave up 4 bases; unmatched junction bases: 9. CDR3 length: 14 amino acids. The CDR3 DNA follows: TGTGCCATCACCCCCCAGGGGGCAGGTTACGAGCAGTACTTC. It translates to CAITPQGAGYEQYF.

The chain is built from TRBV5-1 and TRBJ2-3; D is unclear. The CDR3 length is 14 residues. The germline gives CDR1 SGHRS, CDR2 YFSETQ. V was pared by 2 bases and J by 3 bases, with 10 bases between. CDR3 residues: CASSLRLKTDTQYF. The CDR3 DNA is TGCGCCAGCAGCTTAAGGCTTAAGACAGATACGCAGTATTTT.

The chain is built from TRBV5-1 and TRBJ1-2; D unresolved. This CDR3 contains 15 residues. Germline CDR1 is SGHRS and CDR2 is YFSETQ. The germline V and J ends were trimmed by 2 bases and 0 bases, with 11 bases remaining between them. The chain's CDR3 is CASSLLGTANYGYTF. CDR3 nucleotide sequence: TGCGCCAGCAGCTTACTGGGTACAGCTAACTATGGCTACACCTTC.

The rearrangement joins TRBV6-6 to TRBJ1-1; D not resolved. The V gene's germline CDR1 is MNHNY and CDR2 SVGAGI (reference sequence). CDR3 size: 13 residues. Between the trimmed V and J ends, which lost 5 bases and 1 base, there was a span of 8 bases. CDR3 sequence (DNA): TGTGCCAGCAGTCAAACGCGGAACACTGAAGCTTTCTTT. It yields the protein CASSQTRNTEAFF.

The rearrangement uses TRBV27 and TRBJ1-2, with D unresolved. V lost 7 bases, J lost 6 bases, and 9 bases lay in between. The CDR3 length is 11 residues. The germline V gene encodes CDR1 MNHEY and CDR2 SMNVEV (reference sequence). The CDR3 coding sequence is TGTGCCAGCATCGGCAAGAATGGCTACACCTTC. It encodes CASIGKNGYTF.

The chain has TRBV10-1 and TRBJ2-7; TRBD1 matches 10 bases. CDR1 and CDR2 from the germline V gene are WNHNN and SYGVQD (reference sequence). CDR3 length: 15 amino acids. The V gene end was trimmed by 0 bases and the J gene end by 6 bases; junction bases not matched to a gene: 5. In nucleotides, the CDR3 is TGCGCCAGCAGTGAGTCTGGACAGGGGGTTGGCGAGCAGTACTTC. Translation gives CASSESGQGVGEQYF.

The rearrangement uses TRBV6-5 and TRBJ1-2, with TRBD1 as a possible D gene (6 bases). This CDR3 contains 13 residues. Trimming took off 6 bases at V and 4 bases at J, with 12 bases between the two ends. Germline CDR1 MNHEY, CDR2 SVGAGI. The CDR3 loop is CASSSGETYGYTF. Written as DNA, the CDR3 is TGTGCCAGCAGCTCAGGGGAGACCTATGGCTACACCTTC.

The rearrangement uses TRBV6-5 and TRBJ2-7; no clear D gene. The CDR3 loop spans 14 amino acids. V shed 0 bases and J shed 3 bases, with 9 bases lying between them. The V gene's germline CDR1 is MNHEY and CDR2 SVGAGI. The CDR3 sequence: CASSYSIGNYEQYF. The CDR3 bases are TGTGCCAGCAGTTACTCGATAGGGAACTACGAGCAGTACTTC.

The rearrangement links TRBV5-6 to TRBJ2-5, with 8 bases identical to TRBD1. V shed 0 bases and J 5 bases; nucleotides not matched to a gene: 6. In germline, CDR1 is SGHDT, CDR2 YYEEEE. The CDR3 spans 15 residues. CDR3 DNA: TGTGCCAGCAGCTTGGGGCAGGGGGCCAGGGAGACCCAGTACTTC. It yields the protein CASSLGQGARETQYF.

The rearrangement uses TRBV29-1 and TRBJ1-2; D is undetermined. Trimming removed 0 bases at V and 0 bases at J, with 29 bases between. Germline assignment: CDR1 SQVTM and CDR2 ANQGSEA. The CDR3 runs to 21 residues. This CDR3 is CSVEDRQISTTRRLANYGYTF. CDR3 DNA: TGCAGCGTTGAAGATCGGCAAATAAGTACGACGCGACGATTAGCTAACTATGGCTACACCTTC.

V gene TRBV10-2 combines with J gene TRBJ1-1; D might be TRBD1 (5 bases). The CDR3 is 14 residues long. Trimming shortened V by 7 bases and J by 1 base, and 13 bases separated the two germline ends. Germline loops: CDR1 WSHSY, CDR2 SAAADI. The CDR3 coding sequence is TGCGCCAGCACCGCGAGGACACCGAACACTGAAGCTTTCTTT. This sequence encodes CASTARTPNTEAFF.

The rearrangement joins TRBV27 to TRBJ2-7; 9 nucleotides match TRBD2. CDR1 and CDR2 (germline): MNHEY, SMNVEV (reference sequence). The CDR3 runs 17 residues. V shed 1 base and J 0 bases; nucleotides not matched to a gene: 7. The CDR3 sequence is CASSLLGGRGSSYEQYF. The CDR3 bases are TGTGCCAGCAGTTTATTAGGCGGGAGGGGCAGCTCCTACGAGCAGTACTTC.

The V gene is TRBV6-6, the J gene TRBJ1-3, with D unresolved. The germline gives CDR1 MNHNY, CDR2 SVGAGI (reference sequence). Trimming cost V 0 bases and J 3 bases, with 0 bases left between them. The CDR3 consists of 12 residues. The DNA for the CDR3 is TGTGCCAGCAGTTACTCTGGAAACACCATATATTTT. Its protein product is CASSYSGNTIYF.

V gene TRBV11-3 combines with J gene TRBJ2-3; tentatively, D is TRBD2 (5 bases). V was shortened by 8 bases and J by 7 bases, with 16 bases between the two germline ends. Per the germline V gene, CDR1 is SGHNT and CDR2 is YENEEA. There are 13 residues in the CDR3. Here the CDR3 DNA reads TGTGCCAGCGGCGGGCCCGGCGCAAATACGCAGTATTTT. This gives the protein CASGGPGANTQYF.

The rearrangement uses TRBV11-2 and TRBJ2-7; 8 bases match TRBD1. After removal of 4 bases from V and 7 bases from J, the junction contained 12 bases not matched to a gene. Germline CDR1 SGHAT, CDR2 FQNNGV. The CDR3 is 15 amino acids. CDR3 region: CASSWIQGARREQYF. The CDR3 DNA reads TGTGCCAGCAGCTGGATTCAGGGGGCGCGTCGGGAGCAGTACTTC.

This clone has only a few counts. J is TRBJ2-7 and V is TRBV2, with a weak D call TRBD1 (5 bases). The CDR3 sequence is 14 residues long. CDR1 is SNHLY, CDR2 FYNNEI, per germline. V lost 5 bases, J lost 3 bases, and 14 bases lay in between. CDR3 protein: CASSSQGSGYEQYF. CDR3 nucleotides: TGTGCCAGCAGTTCCCAGGGTTCGGGCTACGAGCAGTACTTC.

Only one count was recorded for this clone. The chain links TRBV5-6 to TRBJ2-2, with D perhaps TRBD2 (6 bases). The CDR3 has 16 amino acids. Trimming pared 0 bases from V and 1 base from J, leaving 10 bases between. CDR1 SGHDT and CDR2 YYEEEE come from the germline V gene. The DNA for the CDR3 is TGTGCCAGCAGCTTGGCTAGGCGGGAGAACACCGGGGAGCTGTTTTTT. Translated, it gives CASSLARRENTGELFF.

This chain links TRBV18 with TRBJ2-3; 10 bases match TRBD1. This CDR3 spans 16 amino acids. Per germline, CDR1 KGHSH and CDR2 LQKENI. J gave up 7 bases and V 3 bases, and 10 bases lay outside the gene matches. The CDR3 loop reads CASSPGTGERQNTQYF. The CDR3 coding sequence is TGTGCCAGCTCACCTGGGACAGGGGAGAGACAGAATACGCAGTATTTT. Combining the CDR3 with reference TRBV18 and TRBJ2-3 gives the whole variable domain NAGVMQNPRHLVRRRGQEARLRCSPMKGHSHVYWYRQLPEEGLKFMVYLQKENIIDESGMPKERFSAEFPKEGPSILRIQQVVRGDSAAYFCASSPGTGERQNTQYFGPGTRLTVL.

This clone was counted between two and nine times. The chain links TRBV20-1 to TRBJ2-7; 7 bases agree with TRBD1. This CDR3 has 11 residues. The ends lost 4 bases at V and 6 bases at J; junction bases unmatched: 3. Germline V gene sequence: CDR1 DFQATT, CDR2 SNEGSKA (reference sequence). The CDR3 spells CSATRDSEQYF. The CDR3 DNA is TGCAGTGCTACCCGGGACAGCGAGCAGTACTTC.

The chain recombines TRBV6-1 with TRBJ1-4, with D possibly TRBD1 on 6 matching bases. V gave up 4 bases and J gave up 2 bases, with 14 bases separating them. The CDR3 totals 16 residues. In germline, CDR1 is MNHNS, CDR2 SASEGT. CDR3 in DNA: TGTGCCAGCAGTGGGACCCAGACAGGCACTAATGAAAAACTGTTTTTT. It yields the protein CASSGTQTGTNEKLFF.

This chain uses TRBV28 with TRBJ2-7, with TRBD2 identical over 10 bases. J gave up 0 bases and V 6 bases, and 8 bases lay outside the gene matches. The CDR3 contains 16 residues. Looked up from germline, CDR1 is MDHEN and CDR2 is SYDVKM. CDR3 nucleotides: TGTGCCAGCAGGGTGCCTAGCGGGAGCCGCTCCTACGAGCAGTACTTC. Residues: CASRVPSGSRSYEQYF.

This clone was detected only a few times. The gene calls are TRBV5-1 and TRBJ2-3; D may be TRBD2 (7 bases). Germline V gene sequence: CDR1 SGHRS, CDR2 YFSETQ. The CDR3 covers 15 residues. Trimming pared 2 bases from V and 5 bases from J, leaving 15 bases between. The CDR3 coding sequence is TGCGCCAGCAGCTTCCGTGGGGGGGCAGGAGATACGCAGTATTTT. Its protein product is CASSFRGGAGDTQYF.

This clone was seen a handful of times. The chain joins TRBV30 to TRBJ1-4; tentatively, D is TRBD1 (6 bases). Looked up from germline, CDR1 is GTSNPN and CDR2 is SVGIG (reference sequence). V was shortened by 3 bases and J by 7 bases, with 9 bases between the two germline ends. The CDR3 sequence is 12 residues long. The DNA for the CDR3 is TGTGCCTGGAGGACAGGTATTGAAAAACTGTTTTTT. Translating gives CAWRTGIEKLFF.